The present T cell receptor (beta chain) was sequenced within a study of blood T cell repertoires in COVID-19. For the study at large: Acute and convalescent COVID-19 specimens originated in the United States, Italy and Spain.

This clone occurred once. This table comes from immunoSEQ multiplex PCR, and its TCRdb copy is limited to in-frame clones, with some not included. The sample includes fewer than 400,000 clones, 80% to 90% seen only once; the top ten take less than 5.5%. Germline V gives CDR1 SGHRS, CDR2 YFSETQ. V lost 4 bases, J lost 4 bases, and 1 base stayed unmatched. The CDR3 is 13 residues long. Everyone who took part was roughly 18 to 90 years old, and they came from 24 US areas. The genes are TRBV5-1 and TRBJ2-3; TRBD1 aligns across 9 bases. The origin of this receptor is a young man who had recovered from COVID-19. Sequenced material: PBMCs or T cells enriched from blood (not recorded which). The CDR3 bases are TGCGCCAGCAGCGGGACAGGGCCAGATACGCAGTATTTT. Translating it yields CASSGTGPDTQYF.